This entry concerns a single TCR beta chain. Its antigen is still unknown. There are no base qualities to consult, and no much larger clone falls within one base. Inclusive of the bounding cysteine and phenylalanine, the CDR3 is 14 residues long. Kept here is only the CDR3 DNA, which spans 42 bases and is read in frame from base 1. After removal of 4 bases from V and 5 bases from J, the junction retains 4 bases not matched to a gene. CDR1 and CDR2, per the germline V gene (reference sequence), are LGHDT and YNNKEL. TCRbeta CDR3 regions were amplified from genomic DNA by means of the immunoSEQ Assay, a bias-controlled multiplex PCR. In the paper's pipeline: Nucleated cell counts per sample were estimated from amplification of reference gene primers within the assay. To quantify the absolute abundance of each unique TCRbeta CDR3 rearrangement, sequence reads were collapsed and filtered. For each sample, productive Simpson clonality was calculated as the square root of Simpson's diversity index over productive rearrangements. TCRdb retrieved this table from immuneACCESS and kept in-frame rearrangements only. Not all clones are present; in checked studies, unresolved V genes account for under half, and no reason is known for the remainder. V and J calls and clone size are given by that table; D and trimming were obtained from the DNA. This sample has fewer than 500,000 clones in its table, and roughly 87% of those were observed once. Together, the top ten hold under 0.85% of the sample.

This specimen belongs to a study of blood T cell repertoires in COVID-19 (dated by TCRdb to the early 2020s). Context from the whole study: Collaborator samples came from the United States, Italy and Spain and covered acute and convalescent phases of COVID-19. Where HLA class I and class II types were available, the types were taken from metadata supplied by the sample provider, not from assay-based typing. Nearly every sample came with metadata listing a de-identified subject ID, COVID-19 status, age in years and sex. The repertoires were released in a freely available public database intended as a resource for research on the immune response to SARS-CoV-2. The samples were drawn from the first 160 participants of the ongoing ImmuneRACE study and from over a thousand subjects provided by 6 global collaborators. The dataset comprised deeply sampled blood TCRbeta repertoires from subjects exposed to, actively infected with, or recovered from COVID-19. The material from the prospective study consisted of cDNA or gDNA derived from T cells, B-cell-depleted T cells, or PBMCs. What the research found in general, with its limitations: The quantity of clinical and demographic metadata differed by source and by participant and was supplied without curation.

Participants in the prospective study were aged about 18 to 95 years, lived in 20 to 30 United States geographic areas, and enrolled through a virtual design. In the prospective study, participants were assigned to cohorts based on the clinical history participants reported in a screening survey and a study questionnaire. Recovered participants in ImmuneRACE Cohort 3 were defined as having two consecutive negative NP/OP PCR tests, clearance from a healthcare professional, or resolution of symptoms. In the prospective study, whole blood, serum and a nasopharyngeal or oropharyngeal swab were collected from each participant by mobile phlebotomists. Participants in the prospective study had the option to provide additional blood draws and questionnaires over a 2-month period. Blood samples from the prospective study were shipped frozen or at room temperature prior to DNA extraction.

The source material was PBMCs or T cells enriched from blood (not recorded which). This clonotype originated in a woman younger than 30 who had recovered from COVID-19. This chain joins TRBV3-1 (or the pseudogene TRBV3-2) to TRBJ2-3, with TRBD1 identical over 9 junction bases. The nucleotide sequence reads TGTGCCAGCAGCCGGGACAGGGAGGTAGATACGCAGTATTTT. The resulting protein is CASSRDREVDTQYF.